This TCR beta chain emerged from a study of T-cell reconstitution after alpha-beta-depleted transplantation in children. Unique molecular identifiers were incorporated during preparation of the TCRbeta library. Via MiXCR, TCRdb re-called the PCR reads, giving one row per CDR3 protein. Here the sample spans some 180,000 distinct CDR3 sequences, about 7% being singletons. The junction had 6 bases not matched to a gene; V was cut back by 5 bases and J by 6 bases. CDR1 is MDHEN and CDR2 is SYDVKM in the germline V gene. This CDR3 is built from 13 residues. This sequence was found in a boy between 2 and 15 years old with acute lymphoblastic leukemia, due to receive a stem cell transplant. The chain is built from TRBV28 and TRBJ2-7, with 8 bases that match TRBD1. The sequencing here drew on PBMCs, taken before TCRalphabeta/CD19-depleted stem cell transplant. Here the CDR3 DNA reads TGTGCCAGCAGTCATAGAACAGGGGGCGAGCAGTACTTC. Translation gives CASSHRTGGEQYF.